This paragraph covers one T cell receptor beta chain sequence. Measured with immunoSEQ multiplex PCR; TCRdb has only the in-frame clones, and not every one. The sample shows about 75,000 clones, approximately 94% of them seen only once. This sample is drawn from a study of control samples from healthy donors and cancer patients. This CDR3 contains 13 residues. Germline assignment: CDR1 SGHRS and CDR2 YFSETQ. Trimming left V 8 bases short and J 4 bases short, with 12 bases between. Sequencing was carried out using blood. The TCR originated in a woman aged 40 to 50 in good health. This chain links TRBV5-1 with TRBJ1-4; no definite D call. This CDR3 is CASSFEINEKLFF. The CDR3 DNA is TGCGCCAGTTCCTTCGAGATTAATGAAAAACTGTTTTTT.